Presented here are 11 T cell receptor beta chains from one specimen sequenced in a study of blood T cell repertoires in COVID-19. The method was immunoSEQ multiplex PCR; TCRdb's version includes in-frame clones alone and lacks a portion of them. The sample records roughly 230,000 clones, around 87% being singletons. The specimen was peripheral blood. Receptors originate from a woman aged 60-70 years with COVID-19, enrolled during active disease.

The chain links TRBV7-2 to TRBJ2-1, with D unclear. Per germline, CDR1 SGHTA and CDR2 FQGNSA. V shed 5 bases and J shed 6 bases, with 11 bases lying between them. The CDR3 has 13 amino acids. CDR3 nucleotide sequence: TGTGCCAGCAGCAACTCTCTGGTCAATGAGCAGTTCTTC. The encoded protein is CASSNSLVNEQFF.

V is TRBV6-5 and J is TRBJ1-2, with 10 bases matching TRBD1. The CDR3 runs 14 residues. Germline V gives CDR1 MNHEY, CDR2 SVGAGI. Trimming removed 7 bases from V and 4 bases from J; junction bases left unmatched: 6. CDR3 amino acids: CASNSGQGTYGYTF. CDR3 DNA sequence: TGTGCCAGCAATTCGGGACAGGGGACCTATGGCTACACCTTC.

CDR3 DNA sequence: TGTGCCAGCAGGATTACAGGCATCTCGAATTCACCCCTCCACTTT. Translating it yields CASRITGISNSPLHF. The V and J genes are TRBV6-6 and TRBJ1-6; D possibly corresponds to TRBD1 (5 bases). Trimming stripped 6 bases from V and 7 bases from J, with 16 bases between. The CDR3 consists of 15 residues. Germline CDR1 reads MNHNY; CDR2 reads SVGAGI (reference sequence).

The chain has TRBV27 and TRBJ2-1, with D maybe TRBD2 (7 bases). This CDR3 comprises 19 residues. Germline loops: CDR1 MNHEY, CDR2 SMNVEV (reference sequence). V gave up 4 bases and J gave up 2 bases, with 24 bases separating them. The CDR3 protein is CASSSEVSGEGGAYNEQFF. The CDR3 bases are TGTGCCAGCAGTTCCGAGGTCTCGGGCGAGGGGGGGGCCTACAATGAGCAGTTCTTC.

The chain has TRBV5-1 and TRBJ1-2, with no clear D. Germline lookup yields CDR1 SGHRS and CDR2 YFSETQ. V was pared by 7 bases and J by 6 bases, with 16 bases between. This CDR3 has 13 residues. CDR3 protein: CASSDLGGHGYTF. The CDR3 DNA sequence: TGCGCCAGCTCAGACCTCGGCGGGCATGGCTACACCTTC.

Here the CDR3 reads CASSGQGLREKLFF. Written as DNA, the CDR3 is TGTGCCAGCAGCGGACAGGGCCTACGGGAAAAACTGTTTTTT. V and J are TRBV6-5 and TRBJ1-4, with 8 bases fitting TRBD1. V shed 6 bases, J shed 8 bases, and the junction held 8 bases outside the gene matches. The CDR3 length is 14 residues. Looked up from germline, CDR1 is MNHEY and CDR2 is SVGAGI.

The chain uses TRBV9 and TRBJ2-5, with TRBD2 matching 8 bases. Germline V lookup: CDR1 SGDLS, CDR2 YYNGEE. The CDR3 has 17 residues. Trimming took 2 bases from V and 4 from J; bases not matched to a gene: 13. The CDR3 region is CASSVRGGSGTGETQYF. For the CDR3, the DNA is TGTGCCAGCAGCGTTAGGGGTGGTAGCGGGACGGGAGAGACCCAGTACTTC.

Notes on this clone: One end of the junction varies from germline; a read error may be responsible. V and J are TRBV7-7 and TRBJ2-6; TRBD1 matches at 7 bases. Per germline, CDR1 SSHAT and CDR2 FNYEAQ (reference sequence). The CDR3 totals 17 residues. The CDR3 region has the DNA TGTGCTAGCAGCTTAGGGGGCAGGGGTGATGGGGCCAACGTCCTGACTTTC. Protein product: CASSLGGRGDGANVLTF.

The chain joins TRBV30 to TRBJ1-2; D is possibly TRBD1 (5 bases). Germline CDR1 is GTSNPN and CDR2 is SVGIG (reference sequence). V was cut by 0 bases and J by 6 bases, with 14 bases left in between. The CDR3 is 14 amino acids. The CDR3 reads CAWSVTSGVNGYTF. The DNA for the CDR3 is TGTGCCTGGAGTGTGACTTCGGGGGTCAATGGCTACACCTTC. Full variable domain (rest looked up from reference TRBV30 and TRBJ1-2): SQTIHQWPATLVQPVGSPLSLECTVEGTSNPNLYWYRQAAGRGLQLLFYSVGIGQISSEVPQNLSASRPQDRQFILSSKKLLLSDSGFYLCAWSVTSGVNGYTFGSGTRLTVV.

CDR3 in DNA: TGCGCCAGCAGCCTACAGGGGGCGGGCACAGATACGCAGTATTTT. Amino acid sequence: CASSLQGAGTDTQYF. This chain connects TRBV4-1 to TRBJ2-3; 9 nucleotides agree with TRBD1. The ends lost 4 bases at V and 1 base at J; junction bases unmatched: 3. In germline, CDR1 is MGHRA, CDR2 YSYEKL. CDR3 length: 15 residues.

The rearrangement joins TRBV7-9 to TRBJ2-5; 12 bases align to TRBD2. Trimming cost V 5 bases and J 2 bases; bases outside gene matches: 9. The CDR3 loop spans 17 amino acids. The germline gives CDR1 SEHNR, CDR2 FQNEAQ (reference sequence). The CDR3 DNA sequence: TGTGCCAGCAGCCCAAGACTAGCGGGGGAACCGCAAGAGACCCAGTACTTC. It codes for CASSPRLAGEPQETQYF.